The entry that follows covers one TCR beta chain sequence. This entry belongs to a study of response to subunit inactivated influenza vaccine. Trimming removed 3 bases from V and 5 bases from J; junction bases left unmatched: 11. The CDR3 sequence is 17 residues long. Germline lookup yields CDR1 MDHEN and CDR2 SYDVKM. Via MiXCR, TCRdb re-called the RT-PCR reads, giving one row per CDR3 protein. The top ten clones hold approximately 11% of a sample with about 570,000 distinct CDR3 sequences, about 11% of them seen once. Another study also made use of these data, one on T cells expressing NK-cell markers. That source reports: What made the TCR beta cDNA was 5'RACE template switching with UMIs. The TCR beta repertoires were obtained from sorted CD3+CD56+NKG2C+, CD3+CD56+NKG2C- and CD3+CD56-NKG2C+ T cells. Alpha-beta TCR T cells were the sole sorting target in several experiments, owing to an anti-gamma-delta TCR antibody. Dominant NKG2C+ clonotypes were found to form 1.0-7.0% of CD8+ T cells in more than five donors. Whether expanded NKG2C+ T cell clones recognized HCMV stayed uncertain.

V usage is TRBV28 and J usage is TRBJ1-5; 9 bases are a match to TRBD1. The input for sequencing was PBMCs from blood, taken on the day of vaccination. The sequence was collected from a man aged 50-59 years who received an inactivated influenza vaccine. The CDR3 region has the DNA TGTGCCAGCAGTTTCAAGACAGGGGGAACGTTCGATCAGCCCCAGCATTTT. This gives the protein CASSFKTGGTFDQPQHF.